Below are 2 T cell receptor beta chains sequenced from a single sample in a study of blood T cell repertoires in COVID-19. Data came from immunoSEQ multiplex PCR; TCRdb stores just in-frame clones and leaves some out. The repertoire includes 150,000 to 200,000 clones, approximately 81% of them detected once, and roughly a tenth sits in the top ten. The sequenced sample consisted of peripheral blood. All receptors come from a woman older than 75 with active or convalescent COVID-19.

The rearrangement joins TRBV12-3 or TRBV12-4 to TRBJ1-1; D gene unclear. Trimming removed 3 bases from V and 5 bases from J, with 4 bases in between. The CDR3 is 11 residues long. The DNA of the CDR3 is TGTGCCAGCAGTTTTCAAACTGAAGCTTTCTTT. Its translation: CASSFQTEAFF.

J is TRBJ1-5 and V is TRBV18; D perhaps matches TRBD1 (5 bases). Germline V gene lookup returns CDR1 KGHSH and CDR2 LQKENI. The CDR3 has 14 residues. The V and J ends lost 6 bases and 5 bases respectively, with 14 bases between them. CDR3 protein: CASSSTGGDQPQHF. The CDR3 DNA follows: TGTGCCAGCTCGTCGACCGGGGGGGATCAGCCCCAGCATTTT.